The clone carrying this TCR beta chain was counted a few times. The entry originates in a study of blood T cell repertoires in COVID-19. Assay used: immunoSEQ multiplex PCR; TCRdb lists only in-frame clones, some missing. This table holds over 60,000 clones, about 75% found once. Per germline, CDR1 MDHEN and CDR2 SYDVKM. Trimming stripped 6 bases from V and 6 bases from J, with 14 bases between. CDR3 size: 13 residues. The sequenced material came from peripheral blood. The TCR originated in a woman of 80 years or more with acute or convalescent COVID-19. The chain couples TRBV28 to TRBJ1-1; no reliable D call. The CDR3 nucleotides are TGTGCCAGCAGCCCAAGCGGACGTCCTGAAGCTTTCTTT. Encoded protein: CASSPSGRPEAFF.